Listed below are T cell receptor beta chains from one sample, sequenced in a study of cytomegalovirus exposure and HLA in healthy donors. Measured with immunoSEQ multiplex PCR; TCRdb has only the in-frame clones, and not every one. Of approximately 120,000 clones listed, around 90% were seen once; the top ten hold under 2%. Sequences were obtained from PBMCs. The receptors stem from a woman aged 18-29 years in good health and CMV-seronegative. Both conserved end residues are part of each CDR3. The order of the fields is V gene, J gene, D gene, clone size, CDR3 protein, CDR3 DNA. D genes are given only for firm matches. Clone size is given for some rows only: seen once, a few or many times, or a class if the clone is expanded.

V: TRBV27; J: TRBJ2-7; D: TRBD1; size: .; CDR3: CASSSTGTGGHEQYF; DNA: TGTGCCAGCAGTTCCACCGGGACAGGAGGCCACGAGCAGTACTTC
V: TRBV28; J: TRBJ1-2; D: .; size: .; CDR3: CASSLDTVGGYTF; DNA: TGTGCCAGCAGTTTGGACACTGTTGGTGGCTACACCTTC
V: TRBV10-3; J: TRBJ2-7; D: .; size: .; CDR3: CAISEQGQPYEQYF; DNA: TGTGCCATCAGTGAGCAGGGTCAGCCCTACGAGCAGTACTTC
V: TRBV6-5; J: TRBJ2-7; D: TRBD2; size: .; CDR3: CATTRLAGSYEQYF; DNA: TGTGCCACCACAAGACTAGCGGGGTCCTACGAGCAGTACTTC
V: TRBV25-1; J: TRBJ2-5; D: TRBD2; size: once; CDR3: CASSTSGSGETQYF; DNA: TGTGCCAGCAGTACTAGCGGGAGTGGGGAGACCCAGTACTTC
V: TRBV29-1; J: TRBJ1-1; D: TRBD1; size: .; CDR3: CSGHRGLNTEAFF; DNA: TGCAGCGGACACAGGGGGCTGAACACTGAAGCTTTCTTT
V: TRBV9; J: TRBJ2-3; D: .; size: .; CDR3: CASSGDQRDTQYF; DNA: TGTGCCAGCAGCGGAGACCAGCGGGATACGCAGTATTTT
V: TRBV30; J: TRBJ2-7; D: .; size: .; CDR3: CAWSGAYEQYF; DNA: TGTGCCTGGAGCGGAGCCTACGAGCAGTACTTC
V: TRBV10-1; J: TRBJ2-2; D: TRBD2; size: .; CDR3: CASSVGGVTGELFF; DNA: TGCGCCAGCAGTGTCGGGGGGGTGACCGGGGAGCTGTTTTTT
V: TRBV7-9; J: TRBJ1-5; D: TRBD1; size: .; CDR3: CASSPTQGDSNQPQHF; DNA: TGTGCCAGCAGCCCCACACAGGGGGATAGCAATCAGCCCCAGCATTTT
V: TRBV7-8; J: TRBJ2-1; D: .; size: .; CDR3: CASSFATSRYNEQFF; DNA: TGTGCCAGCAGCTTCGCCACTAGCCGTTACAATGAGCAGTTCTTC
V: TRBV28; J: TRBJ1-5; D: .; size: .; CDR3: CASSYEEDQPQHF; DNA: TGTGCCAGCAGTTACGAGGAAGACCAGCCCCAGCATTTT
V: TRBV27; J: TRBJ1-5; D: TRBD1; size: .; CDR3: CATKGQRSNQPQHF; DNA: TGTGCCACCAAGGGACAGAGAAGCAATCAGCCCCAGCATTTT
V: TRBV9; J: TRBJ2-1; D: .; size: .; CDR3: CASSVGASPLREQFF; DNA: TGTGCCAGCAGCGTAGGAGCATCCCCCTTGCGTGAGCAGTTCTTC
V: TRBV9; J: TRBJ2-1; D: .; size: .; CDR3: CASSVGLGTSSYNEQFF; DNA: TGTGCCAGCAGCGTAGGACTAGGGACGAGCTCCTACAATGAGCAGTTCTTC
V: TRBV25-1; J: TRBJ2-1; D: TRBD1; size: .; CDR3: CASSRGQGYYNEQFF; DNA: TGTGCCAGCAGCCGAGGACAGGGCTACTACAATGAGCAGTTCTTC
V: TRBV29-1; J: TRBJ1-2; D: TRBD1; size: .; CDR3: CSVEAGGYGYTF; DNA: TGCAGCGTTGAAGCAGGGGGCTATGGCTACACCTTC
V: TRBV2; J: TRBJ1-1; D: .; size: .; CDR3: CASSYQMNTEAFF; DNA: TGTGCCAGCAGCTACCAAATGAACACTGAAGCTTTCTTT
V: TRBV7-9; J: TRBJ2-1; D: TRBD2; size: .; CDR3: CASSPIPGLAERYNEQFF; DNA: TGTGCCAGCAGCCCAATCCCGGGACTAGCGGAACGATACAATGAGCAGTTCTTC
V: TRBV7-9; J: TRBJ1-2; D: .; size: .; CDR3: CASSFGAAPNYGYTF; DNA: TGTGCCAGCAGCTTTGGGGCTGCTCCTAACTATGGCTACACCTTC
V: TRBV19; J: TRBJ1-3; D: .; size: once; CDR3: CASSIGGTDSGNTIYF; DNA: TGTGCCAGTAGTATCGGGGGTACGGACTCTGGAAACACCATATATTTT
V: TRBV12-5; J: TRBJ2-7; D: .; size: .; CDR3: CASGLAINPGHTSYEQYF; DNA: TGTGCTAGTGGTTTGGCCATCAACCCGGGACATACCTCCTACGAGCAGTACTTC
V: TRBV18; J: TRBJ1-1; D: TRBD1; size: .; CDR3: CASSQRTGGALRSTEAFF; DNA: TGTGCCAGCTCACAACGGACAGGGGGCGCGTTAAGGAGCACTGAAGCTTTCTTT
V: TRBV11-2; J: TRBJ2-7; D: TRBD2; size: once; CDR3: CASRGLAGALYEQYF; DNA: TGTGCCAGCAGAGGACTAGCGGGGGCCTTATACGAGCAGTACTTC
V: TRBV12-5; J: TRBJ1-5; D: TRBD1; size: .; CDR3: CASGLVLRDRVDQPQHF; DNA: TGTGCTAGTGGTTTGGTCCTCCGGGACAGGGTCGATCAGCCCCAGCATTTT
V: TRBV11-2; J: TRBJ2-6; D: .; size: .; CDR3: CASTWAATNVLTF; DNA: TGTGCCAGCACCTGGGCAGCTACGAACGTCCTGACTTTC
V: TRBV28; J: TRBJ1-1; D: TRBD1; size: .; CDR3: CASSPRTGRTEAFF; DNA: TGTGCCAGCAGTCCGCGGACAGGGAGGACTGAAGCTTTCTTT
V: TRBV10-2; J: TRBJ1-2; D: .; size: .; CDR3: CASRDTNYGYTF; DNA: TGCGCCAGCAGGGACACTAACTATGGCTACACCTTC
V: TRBV18; J: TRBJ1-3; D: .; size: .; CDR3: CASSPGHPGSGNTIYF; DNA: TGTGCCAGCTCACCGGGACACCCAGGCTCTGGAAACACCATATATTTT
V: TRBV5-1; J: TRBJ2-3; D: .; size: .; CDR3: CASSLSQGSTDTQYF; DNA: TGCGCCAGCAGCTTGTCCCAGGGTAGCACAGATACGCAGTATTTT
V: TRBV9; J: TRBJ2-7; D: .; size: .; CDR3: CASSVKGRGNEQYF; DNA: TGTGCCAGCAGCGTAAAGGGCCGGGGGAACGAGCAGTACTTC
V: TRBV30; J: TRBJ2-7; D: .; size: .; CDR3: CAWSVRRAPGLLKAYEQYF; DNA: TGTGCCTGGAGTGTACGGCGGGCCCCGGGCCTACTAAAGGCCTACGAGCAGTACTTC
V: TRBV2; J: TRBJ1-6; D: TRBD1; size: .; CDR3: CASSQTQGQTNNSPLHF; DNA: TGTGCCAGCAGTCAGACCCAGGGACAGACAAATAATTCACCCCTCCACTTT
V: TRBV6-1; J: TRBJ2-3; D: TRBD1; size: .; CDR3: CASRKQGNNLDTQYF; DNA: TGTGCCAGCAGAAAACAGGGGAATAATCTAGATACGCAGTATTTT
V: TRBV5-6; J: TRBJ2-1; D: TRBD2; size: .; CDR3: CASSLPSGSRNEQFF; DNA: TGTGCCAGCAGCTTGCCTAGCGGGAGTCGGAATGAGCAGTTCTTC
V: TRBV30; J: TRBJ2-7; D: .; size: .; CDR3: CAWRGRGLEYEQYF; DNA: TGTGCCTGGAGGGGCAGGGGCTTAGAGTACGAGCAGTACTTC
V: TRBV4-1; J: TRBJ1-4; D: .; size: .; CDR3: CASSQLGGSEKLFF; DNA: TGCGCCAGCAGCCAGCTCGGTGGGAGTGAAAAACTGTTTTTT
V: TRBV9; J: TRBJ1-2; D: TRBD1; size: .; CDR3: CASSGQGVEGYTF; DNA: TGTGCCAGCAGCGGGCAGGGGGTAGAGGGCTACACCTTC
V: TRBV29-1; J: TRBJ2-3; D: TRBD2; size: .; CDR3: CSVAGTSDTDTQYF; DNA: TGCAGCGTTGCCGGGACTAGCGATACAGATACGCAGTATTTT
V: TRBV5-3; J: TRBJ2-7; D: .; size: .; CDR3: CARSLDPGSYEQYF; DNA: TGTGCCAGAAGCTTGGATCCGGGCTCCTACGAGCAGTACTTC